Shown below are 7 T cell receptor beta chains from a single sample sequenced in a study of identical twins. TCRdb independently ran MiXCR on the 5' RACE reads; one entry per CDR3 protein. This sample has 1.5 million to 2 million distinct CDR3 sequences; more than 30% occur once, and the top ten carry under 0.35%. Sequencing was carried out using cord blood. Every receptor here comes from a newborn girl in good health.

This clonotype showed up just a few times. This chain links TRBV18 with TRBJ1-4; 7 nucleotides agree with TRBD1. CDR1 and CDR2 from the germline V gene are KGHSH and LQKENI. CDR3 length: 14 residues. V lost 3 bases, J lost 8 bases, and 6 bases stayed unmatched. As DNA, the CDR3 is TGTGCCAGCTCACCGACAGGGTCTCGCGAAAAACTGTTTTTT. Its translation is CASSPTGSREKLFF. The full variable domain, rest sourced from reference TRBV18 and TRBJ1-4, is NAGVMQNPRHLVRRRGQEARLRCSPMKGHSHVYWYRQLPEEGLKFMVYLQKENIIDESGMPKERFSAEFPKEGPSILRIQQVVRGDSAAYFCASSPTGSREKLFFGSGTQLSVL.

V usage is TRBV20-1 and J usage is TRBJ1-2; D is unclear. The CDR3 contains 15 residues. Germline assignment: CDR1 DFQATT and CDR2 SNEGSKA (reference sequence). The V gene lost 3 bases and the J gene lost 0 bases, with 14 bases spanning the gap. The CDR3, as DNA: TGCAGTGCTAGGGACCGAATCTTGGCTAACTATGGCTACACCTTC. It yields the protein CSARDRILANYGYTF.

This clonotype was counted between two and nine times. The V call is TRBV18, the J call TRBJ2-7, with D uncertain. CDR1 and CDR2 from the germline V gene are KGHSH and LQKENI. The CDR3 is made up of 13 amino acids. Between the trimmed V and J ends, which lost 2 bases and 3 bases, there was a span of 8 bases. CDR3 sequence (DNA): TGTGCCAGCTCACCAGGAGATTTCTACGAGCAGTACTTC. Encoded protein: CASSPGDFYEQYF.

The chain combines TRBV28 with TRBJ1-2; possible D gene TRBD1, 6 bases. The CDR3 totals 14 residues. Between the trimmed V and J ends, which lost 6 bases and 7 bases, there was a span of 18 bases. Germline V CDR1 and CDR2: MDHEN, SYDVKM. The CDR3 protein is CASSQRGLDCGYTF. As DNA, the CDR3 is TGTGCCAGCAGCCAGAGGGGGTTGGACTGTGGCTACACCTTC.

This clonotype was observed a handful of times. This chain uses TRBV7-9 with TRBJ2-7, with D possibly TRBD1 on 6 matching bases. Germline V CDR1 and CDR2: SEHNR, FQNEAQ (reference sequence). Trimming pared 6 bases from V and 0 bases from J, leaving 15 bases between. The CDR3 extends over 15 amino acids. The CDR3: CASSTTGPSSYEQYF. The CDR3 DNA follows: TGTGCCAGCAGTACAACAGGGCCCAGCTCCTACGAGCAGTACTTC.

The chain uses TRBV10-3 and TRBJ2-3; TRBD2 matches 10 bases. With 4 bases clipped from V and 4 bases from J, the junction kept 5 bases outside the gene matches. This CDR3 is 15 amino acids long. CDR1 is ENHRY and CDR2 is SYGVKD in the germline V gene. The DNA of the CDR3 is TGTGCCATCAGTGGGACAGCGGGGGGGCCAGATACGCAGTATTTT. Protein product: CAISGTAGGPDTQYF.

V gene TRBV3-1 combines with J gene TRBJ2-1; D may be TRBD1 (6 bases). V was clipped by 0 bases and J by 8 bases, with 14 bases between them. Per the germline V gene, CDR1 is LGHDT and CDR2 is YNNKEL (reference sequence). This CDR3 is built from 15 residues. The CDR3 sequence is CASSQDNVAGDEQFF. CDR3 DNA: TGTGCCAGCAGCCAAGATAACGTGGCAGGGGATGAGCAGTTCTTC.